Following are 18 T cell receptor beta chains from one sample sequenced in a study of Graves' ophthalmopathy and Graves' hyperthyroidism. RNA transcripts were the template, and TCR beta CDR3 regions were amplified from them. The library came from an HTBI-primed first-round RT-PCR and a second-round multiplex PCR. One entry per CDR3 protein results from TCRdb running MiXCR on the multiplex PCR reads. In the table there are tens of thousands of distinct CDR3 sequences, roughly 50% of which are singletons. Sequencing was carried out using peripheral blood. The receptor set was obtained from an adult woman with stable Graves' hyperthyroidism.

The genes are TRBV2 and TRBJ2-7, with D possibly matching TRBD1 (6 bases). The CDR3 totals 12 residues. Germline V gives CDR1 SNHLY, CDR2 FYNNEI. Trimming removed 3 bases at V and 5 bases at J, with 8 bases between. CDR3 in DNA: TGTGCCAGCAGTGAGCAGGGGCACGAGCAGTACTTC. Translated, it gives CASSEQGHEQYF.

The chain couples TRBV7-9 to TRBJ2-1; tentatively, D is TRBD1 (5 bases). Deletions cut 6 bases from V and 7 bases from J, with 19 bases between. The germline gives CDR1 SEHNR, CDR2 FQNEAQ (reference sequence). The CDR3 runs to 15 residues. The chain's CDR3 is CASRQSPTDGNEQFF. In nucleotides, the CDR3 is TGTGCCAGCAGACAGAGTCCGACAGACGGTAATGAGCAGTTCTTC. Combining the CDR3 with reference TRBV7-9 and TRBJ2-1 gives the whole variable domain DTGVSQNPRHKITKRGQNVTFRCDPISEHNRLYWYRQTLGQGPEFLTYFQNEAQLEKSRLLSDRFSAERPKGSFSTLEIQRTEQGDSAMYLCASRQSPTDGNEQFFGPGTRLTVL.

This clonotype has at least ten counts. The chain couples TRBV20-1 to TRBJ1-5; possible D gene TRBD1, 6 bases. V lost 5 bases and J 4 bases, leaving 12 bases between the germline ends. Germline values: CDR1 DFQATT, CDR2 SNEGSKA (reference sequence). The CDR3 has 13 residues. CDR3 in amino acids: CSAGVDRNQPQHF. CDR3 nucleotide sequence: TGCAGTGCTGGAGTTGACAGGAATCAGCCCCAGCATTTT.

CDR3 protein: CASGGQGRQPQHF. The CDR3 DNA reads TGTGCCAGTGGGGGACAGGGCAGGCAGCCCCAGCATTTT. The rearrangement joins TRBV19 to TRBJ1-5; 9 nucleotides line up with TRBD1. This CDR3 comprises 13 residues. CDR1 and CDR2 from the germline V gene are LNHDA and SQIVND (reference sequence). With V trimmed by 8 bases and J by 7 bases, 6 bases remained unmatched.

The rearrangement joins TRBV20-1 to TRBJ2-1; the match to TRBD1 covers 11 bases. The CDR3 extends over 14 amino acids. The V and J ends lost 6 bases and 6 bases, in that order; junction bases with no gene match: 7. The germline V gene encodes CDR1 DFQATT and CDR2 SNEGSKA (reference sequence). The CDR3 spells CSALDRGLSNEQFF. Here the CDR3 DNA reads TGCAGTGCCCTGGACAGGGGGCTAAGCAATGAGCAGTTCTTC.

Of note for this clonotype: One end of the junction varies from germline; a read error may be responsible. The V gene is TRBV6-5, the J gene TRBJ2-7; D unclear. CDR1 and CDR2 from the germline V gene are MNHEY and SVGAGI. The CDR3 is 10 residues long. The CDR3 DNA reads TGTGCCAGCTCTCGCTCGAGTCAGCCCTTC. This translates into CASSRSSQPF.

V gene TRBV2 combines with J gene TRBJ2-7, with D unclear. Germline V gives CDR1 SNHLY, CDR2 FYNNEI. The CDR3 loop spans 11 amino acids. Trimming left V 2 bases short and J 3 bases short, with 2 bases between. CDR3 region: CASSEYYEQYF. CDR3 nucleotide sequence: TGTGCCAGCAGTGAATACTACGAGCAGTACTTC.

This clonotype was seen many times. This sequence may be a read error, since a much larger clone differs from it by one base. This sequence joins TRBV28 and TRBJ2-7, with D maybe TRBD2 (6 bases). V lost 7 bases, J lost 2 bases, and 12 bases lay in between. The CDR3 runs 13 residues. CDR1 and CDR2 from the germline V gene are MDHEN and SYDVKM. DNA for the CDR3: TGTGCCAGCAATGCCGGGAGCGCCTACGAGCAGTACTTC. It specifies CASNAGSAYEQYF. Based on the CDR3 plus reference TRBV28 and TRBJ2-7, the full variable domain is DVKVTQSSRYLVKRTGEKVFLECVQDMDHENMFWYRQDPGLGLRLIYFSYDVKMKEKGDIPEGYSVSREKKERFSLILESASTNQTSMYLCASNAGSAYEQYFGPGTRLTVT.

This clonotype is labeled medium-sized. This chain's CDR3 is CSARVGNRGHQETQYF. The CDR3 bases are TGCAGTGCTAGAGTAGGAAACAGGGGACACCAAGAGACCCAGTACTTC. V gene TRBV20-1 combines with J gene TRBJ2-5; 7 positions match TRBD1. V was pared by 1 base and J by 0 bases, with 8 bases of the junction left unmatched. Germline CDR1 reads DFQATT; CDR2 reads SNEGSKA (reference sequence). The CDR3 spans 16 residues.

The chain employs TRBV4-1 and TRBJ1-1; D gene ambiguous. CDR1 is MGHRA, CDR2 YSYEKL, per germline. The CDR3 has 15 residues. Between the trimmed V and J ends, which lost 2 bases and 7 bases, there was a span of 17 bases. In nucleotides, the CDR3 is TGCGCCAGCAGCCAAAACCCAAAAGGGATTGGTGAAGCTTTCTTT. This translates into CASSQNPKGIGEAFF.

In its sample, this clonotype was seen many times. The rearrangement links TRBV5-1 to TRBJ2-1, with TRBD2 matching 9 bases. There are 14 residues in the CDR3. Unmatched junction bases numbered 2, after V lost 2 bases and J lost 5 bases. Per germline, CDR1 SGHRS and CDR2 YFSETQ. CDR3 protein: CASSFSGSNNEQFF. Written as DNA, the CDR3 is TGCGCCAGCAGCTTTAGCGGGAGTAACAATGAGCAGTTCTTC.

This clonotype was detected many times. The genes are TRBV28 and TRBJ2-7, with D uncertain. Trimming took 11 bases from V and 0 from J, leaving 11 bases between them. This CDR3 region has 12 residues. Germline V gene sequence: CDR1 MDHEN, CDR2 SYDVKM. In nucleotides, the CDR3 is TGTGCCGGAGCGCGGAACTCCTACGAGCAGTACTTC. Translated: CAGARNSYEQYF.

This chain uses TRBV24-1 with TRBJ2-1; 11 nucleotides agree with TRBD2. The V gene's germline CDR1 is KGHDR and CDR2 SFDVKD. With V trimmed by 4 bases and J by 3 bases, 4 bases remained unmatched. The CDR3 consists of 16 residues. The CDR3 sequence: CATSDPSGRYYNEQFF. In nucleotides, the CDR3 is TGTGCCACCAGTGACCCTAGCGGGAGGTACTACAATGAGCAGTTCTTC.

This chain uses TRBV2 with TRBJ2-3; tentative D call: TRBD2 (6 bases). The CDR3 extends over 14 amino acids. V was clipped by 4 bases and J by 0 bases, with 8 bases between them. CDR1 is SNHLY and CDR2 is FYNNEI in the germline V gene. The CDR3 DNA follows: TGTGCCAGCAGTGTCAGCGGGAGCACAGATACGCAGTATTTT. It is translated as CASSVSGSTDTQYF.

This clonotype ranks as medium-sized. The gene calls are TRBV7-9 and TRBJ2-7; 9 bases are shared with TRBD2. The CDR3 totals 14 residues. V lost 8 bases and J lost 5; bases outside the gene matches: 10. CDR1 is SEHNR and CDR2 is FQNEAQ in the germline V gene (reference sequence). The CDR3: CASDPGTSRHEQYF. The CDR3 nucleotides are TGTGCCAGCGATCCAGGGACTAGCCGCCACGAGCAGTACTTC.

The CDR3 loop is CASSLNLGSGGSYEQYF. The DNA for the CDR3 is TGTGCCAGCAGCTTAAATCTGGGGAGCGGGGGGTCCTACGAGCAGTACTTC. This chain links TRBV11-3 with TRBJ2-7, with 9 bases matching TRBD2. Germline V gives CDR1 SGHNT, CDR2 YENEEA. V trimming: 2 bases; J trimming: 1 base; junction bases outside the gene matches: 9. The CDR3 has 17 amino acids.

This clonotype rates as medium-sized. The V gene is TRBV12-3 or TRBV12-4, the J gene TRBJ1-2, with TRBD1 matching 9 bases. V gave up 5 bases and J gave up 8 bases; unmatched junction bases: 9. The CDR3 spans 14 residues. The CDR3 protein is CASSRSGQGRGYTF. DNA for the CDR3: TGTGCCAGCAGTCGTAGCGGACAGGGGCGAGGCTACACCTTC.

The chain joins TRBV20-1 to TRBJ1-1; weak D call: TRBD1 (5 bases). The V gene's germline CDR1 is DFQATT and CDR2 SNEGSKA (reference sequence). V was trimmed by 2 bases and J by 4 bases, leaving 11 bases between them. This CDR3 comprises 13 residues. The CDR3 protein is CSARPGAGTEAFF. The DNA of the CDR3 is TGCAGTGCTAGACCCGGGGCCGGCACTGAAGCTTTCTTT.